Below, one TCR beta chain is given with its context. Its specificity is unknown. The data are from a study of cytomegalovirus exposure and HLA in healthy donors. Study-wide findings and caveats: Trimming of TCR beta V- and J-genes showed a link, identified in a later analysis, to a missense DCLRE1C variant. Among TCR beta chains, those listed as cytomegalovirus-associated numbered 164.

This CDR3 region has 14 residues. The germline gives CDR1 SGHRS, CDR2 YFSETQ. The ends lost 0 bases at V and 5 bases at J; junction bases unmatched: 2. This PCR relied on a set of 60 Vbeta primers and 13 Jbeta primers. The table came from immunoSEQ multiplex PCR; TCRdb's copy has only in-frame clones and leaves some out. Here the sample spans about 98,000 clones, around two thirds being singletons. The chain carries TRBV5-1 and TRBJ2-7; 10 nucleotides match TRBD1. The origin of this receptor is a male donor in good health and CMV-seronegative. Sequences were obtained from PBMCs. The CDR3 coding sequence is TGCGCCAGCAGCTTGGCGGGACAGGGGAACGAGCAGTACTTC. This sequence encodes CASSLAGQGNEQYF.